Below are 15 T cell receptor beta chains sequenced from a single sample in a study of T cell responses to AZD1222 COVID-19 vaccine. Libraries were prepared by immunoSEQ multiplex PCR; TCRdb keeps only in-frame clonotypes and omits some of them. The table lists about 190,000 clones, roughly nine tenths of them singletons. The sequencing here drew on peripheral blood, taken 28 days after the second dose of the MenACWY control vaccine. These TCRs come from an adult who received the MenACWY meningococcal vaccine as a control.

The chain recombines TRBV9 with TRBJ1-3, with D hard to call. This CDR3 comprises 14 residues. Germline V gene lookup returns CDR1 SGDLS and CDR2 YYNGEE. Trimming removed 2 bases from V and 0 bases from J, with 6 bases in between. The CDR3 region is CASSVVHSGNTIYF. CDR3 nucleotides: TGTGCCAGCAGCGTTGTCCACTCTGGAAACACCATATATTTT.

The rearrangement uses TRBV30 and TRBJ1-5; no clear D gene. V gave up 2 bases and J gave up 1 base, with 6 bases separating them. CDR3 length: 13 residues. Germline V gives CDR1 GTSNPN, CDR2 SVGIG (reference sequence). CDR3 loop: CAWSLGSNQPQHF. For the CDR3, the DNA is TGTGCCTGGAGTCTGGGCAGCAATCAGCCCCAGCATTTT. The full variable domain, rest sourced from reference TRBV30 and TRBJ1-5, is SQTIHQWPATLVQPVGSPLSLECTVEGTSNPNLYWYRQAAGRGLQLLFYSVGIGQISSEVPQNLSASRPQDRQFILSSKKLLLSDSGFYLCAWSLGSNQPQHFGDGTRLSIL.

This sequence joins TRBV6-5 and TRBJ1-1; the D is unclear. The germline gives CDR1 MNHEY, CDR2 SVGAGI. CDR3 length: 11 amino acids. The V end lost 6 bases, the J end lost 6 bases, and 8 bases lay between the germline ends. For the CDR3, the DNA is TGTGCCAGCAGGGACGGTTCTGAAGCTTTCTTT. Amino acids: CASRDGSEAFF.

This chain uses TRBV6-5 with TRBJ2-5; no definite D call. The V end was cut by 7 bases, the J end by 8 bases, with 11 bases between. There are 11 residues in the CDR3. The germline CDR1 and CDR2 sequences are MNHEY and SVGAGI. This CDR3 is CASTYYGTQYF. CDR3 DNA sequence: TGTGCCAGCACCTACTACGGAACCCAGTACTTC.

CDR3 sequence: CASSFGQFDYNQPQHF. CDR3 bases: TGTGCCAGCAGTTTCGGACAGTTCGACTACAATCAGCCCCAGCATTTT. The chain uses TRBV28 and TRBJ1-5; D is perhaps TRBD1 (6 bases). This CDR3 is 16 amino acids long. Germline V lookup: CDR1 MDHEN, CDR2 SYDVKM. Trimming shortened V by 3 bases and J by 3 bases, and 15 bases separated the two germline ends.

V and J are TRBV19 and TRBJ2-1; D uncertain. Per germline, CDR1 LNHDA and CDR2 SQIVND (reference sequence). This CDR3 contains 13 residues. The germline V and J ends were trimmed by 4 bases and 4 bases, with 8 bases remaining between them. The CDR3 DNA reads TGTGCCAGTAGTAGTTCGGCTTACAATGAGCAGTTCTTC. Translating it yields CASSSSAYNEQFF.

The gene calls are TRBV19 and TRBJ1-5; no clear D gene. V lost 3 bases and J lost 3, with 12 bases in between. This CDR3 has 15 amino acids. Germline CDR1 and CDR2: LNHDA and SQIVND (reference sequence). Here the CDR3 reads CASSMEGFDNQPQHF. The CDR3, as DNA: TGTGCCAGTAGTATGGAAGGATTCGACAATCAGCCCCAGCATTTT.

The chain's CDR3 is CASSKAGDGASGQPQHF. The CDR3 region has the DNA TGTGCCAGCAGCAAAGCGGGGGACGGGGCCTCGGGACAGCCCCAGCATTTT. V and J are TRBV21-1 and TRBJ1-5. TRBV21-1 is annotated as a pseudogene. The CDR3 is 17 residues long.

This clone was seen once. The chain links TRBV5-8 to TRBJ1-1; no clear D gene. V lost 2 bases, J lost 8 bases, and 7 bases lay in between. The CDR3 runs 11 residues. The germline CDR1 and CDR2 sequences are SGHTS and YDEGEE. In DNA, the CDR3 is TGTGCCAGCAGCTTTTCGGGAGAAGCTTTCTTT. This translates into CASSFSGEAFF.

The rearrangement uses TRBV30 and TRBJ2-5; D might be TRBD1 or TRBD2, each matching 5 bases. Germline V lookup: CDR1 GTSNPN, CDR2 SVGIG (reference sequence). Trimming took 3 bases from V and 1 from J, leaving 9 bases between them. This CDR3 has 13 amino acids. This CDR3 reads CAWRGETQETQYF. The CDR3 DNA reads TGTGCCTGGAGGGGGGAGACCCAAGAGACCCAGTACTTC.

The genes are TRBV9 and TRBJ1-1; D is possibly TRBD1 (6 bases). Germline V gene lookup returns CDR1 SGDLS and CDR2 YYNGEE. Trimming pared 0 bases from V and 0 bases from J, leaving 12 bases between. This CDR3 has 16 amino acids. The DNA of the CDR3 is TGTGCCAGCAGCGTAGAAGTGGGGACATTGAACACTGAAGCTTTCTTT. The encoded protein is CASSVEVGTLNTEAFF.

This chain uses TRBV5-6 with TRBJ1-3; D call uncertain. CDR3 length equals 14 residues. V gave up 2 bases and J gave up 2 bases, with 8 bases separating them. From germline, CDR1 is SGHDT and CDR2 YYEEEE. The CDR3 DNA is TGTGCCAGCAGCTTAGTTGGGGCTGGAAACACCATATATTTT. This gives the protein CASSLVGAGNTIYF.

J is TRBJ1-3 and V is TRBV28; 9 nucleotides align to TRBD1. The J segment lost 1 base and the V segment lost 6 bases, leaving 4 bases of the junction unmatched. In germline, CDR1 is MDHEN, CDR2 SYDVKM. The CDR3 totals 15 residues. The CDR3 DNA follows: TGTGCCAGCAGCCCGGACAGGGGATCTGGAAACACCATATATTTT. Residues: CASSPDRGSGNTIYF.

The chain uses TRBV24-1 and TRBJ2-5; D is possibly TRBD1 (6 bases). The germline gives CDR1 KGHDR, CDR2 SFDVKD. Trimming pared 0 bases from V and 5 bases from J, leaving 12 bases between. CDR3 length: 15 residues. CDR3 loop: CATSDLRDNSETQYF. The CDR3 DNA sequence: TGTGCCACCAGTGATTTGAGGGACAACTCGGAGACCCAGTACTTC.

The chain uses TRBV7-8 and TRBJ2-1, with no clear D. The CDR3 contains 16 residues. Trimming left V 5 bases short and J 0 bases short, with 14 bases between. Germline V gene data show CDR1 as SGHVS and CDR2 as FQNEAQ. The CDR3 reads CASSTLVRSSYNEQFF. The CDR3 nucleotides read TGTGCCAGCAGCACGCTCGTGCGGAGCTCCTACAATGAGCAGTTCTTC. Full variable domain (missing parts from reference TRBV7-8 and TRBJ2-1): GAGVSQSPRYKVAKRGQDVALRCDPISGHVSLFWYQQALGQGPEFLTYFQNEAQLDKSGLPSDRFFAERPEGSVSTLKIQRTQQEDSAVYLCASSTLVRSSYNEQFFGPGTRLTVL.